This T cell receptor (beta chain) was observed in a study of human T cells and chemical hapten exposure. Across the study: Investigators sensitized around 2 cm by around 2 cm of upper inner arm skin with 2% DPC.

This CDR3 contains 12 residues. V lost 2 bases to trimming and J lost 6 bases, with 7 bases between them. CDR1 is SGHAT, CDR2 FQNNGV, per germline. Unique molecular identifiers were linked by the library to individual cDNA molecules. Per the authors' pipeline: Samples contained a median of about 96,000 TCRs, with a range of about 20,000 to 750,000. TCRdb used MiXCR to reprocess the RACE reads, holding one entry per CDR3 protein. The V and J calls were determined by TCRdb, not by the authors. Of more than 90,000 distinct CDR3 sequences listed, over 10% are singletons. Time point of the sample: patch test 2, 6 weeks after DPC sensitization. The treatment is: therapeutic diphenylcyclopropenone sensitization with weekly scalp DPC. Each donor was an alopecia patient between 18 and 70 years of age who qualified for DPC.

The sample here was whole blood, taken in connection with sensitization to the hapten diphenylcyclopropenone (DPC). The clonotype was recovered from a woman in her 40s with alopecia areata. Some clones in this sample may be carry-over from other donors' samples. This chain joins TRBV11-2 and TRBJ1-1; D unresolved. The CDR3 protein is CASSLRAPEAFF. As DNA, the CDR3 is TGTGCCAGCAGCTTAAGGGCCCCTGAAGCTTTCTTT.